This section outlines one TCR beta chain sequence together with its context. What this receptor recognizes is not known. No much larger clonotype is one base removed from it; base qualities were not supplied. Measured from the cysteine to the phenylalanine, the CDR3 is 16 residues long. Just CDR3 DNA is preserved here, 48 bases in frame from base 1. V was cut back by 3 bases and J by 0 bases, leaving a gap of 13 bases between them. The germline V gene specifies MDHEN as CDR1 and SYDVKM as CDR2. This specimen belongs to a study of a mutant IDH1 vaccine in newly diagnosed glioma (dated by TCRdb to the early 2020s). Broadly, across the study: Of the approximately 30 treated patients, 62.5% were male and around 40% were female, and a mean age of about 37 years was recorded. Before enrollment, patients had received standard therapy of radiotherapy alone, temozolomide alone, or radiochemotherapy with temozolomide; most received the combination. Six visits were used for peripheral blood collection: V03 (baseline), V05, V07, V10, V12 and V13. For exploratory analyses, longitudinal TCRB deep sequencing was carried out in 25 treated patients wherever samples were available.

Receptor libraries were prepared by the immunoSEQ multiplex PCR assay. The hsTCRB Kit was used according to the manufacturer's protocol to amplify rearranged TCR beta chain sequences. Sequencing of TCRB libraries was carried out on an Illumina MiSeq. Turning to the authors' computational methods: The proprietary platform of the kit vendor was used for demultiplexing, trimming and gene mapping. TCRdb mirrors the immuneACCESS table, restricted to in-frame sequences. Some clones are absent from its copies; in checked studies, under half trace to an unresolved V gene, and the reason for the others is unknown. The DNA was the basis for D and trimming; V, J and clone size are from that table. A total of fewer than 100,000 clones appear in this sample, around nine tenths of them only once. The ten largest make up approximately 0.57% of the sample. Interpreted using the paper, the time point label stands for: baseline, week 1 (first vaccination visit). The treatment or condition label, as the study defines it: pre-vaccination baseline after standard-of-care therapy. All donors had newly diagnosed IDH1-mutant astrocytomas of WHO grade 3 or 4 that showed loss of nuclear ATRX. The samples were drawn from NOA16, a multicentre, single-arm, open-label phase I trial in Germany that tested a mutant IDH1 peptide vaccine in humans for the first time. Visit V03 blood draws served as the baseline sample for immunogenicity testing. Genomic DNA for TCRB sequencing was extracted from EDTA blood using the DNeasy Blood and Tissue Kit.

The paper as a whole reports these results and caveats: Availability determined which PBMC samples were chosen for TCRB deep sequencing. According to the authors, sample limitations meant that analyses of patient blood samples could not be reproduced. Pseudoprogression appeared unrelated to alterations in the top peripheral T cell clonotypes detected by TCRB sequencing. Immune responses induced by the vaccine were seen in approximately 92% of patients across multiple MHC alleles.

This specimen consisted of PBMCs, obtained from a glioma patient treated with radiotherapy, temozolomide or both. This chain is built from TRBV28 and TRBJ2-3; possibly the D gene is TRBD1, per 5 matching bases. This TCR was sampled from a woman aged 50 to 60 with glioma. CDR3 reads: CASSFSSQVSTDTQYF. The DNA sequence is given as TGTGCCAGCAGTTTCTCCTCACAGGTTAGCACAGATACGCAGTATTTT. When the CDR3 is completed using the reference TRBV28 and TRBJ2-3 genes on either side, the full variable domain is DVKVTQSSRYLVKRTGEKVFLECVQDMDHENMFWYRQDPGLGLRLIYFSYDVKMKEKGDIPEGYSVSREKKERFSLILESASTNQTSMYLCASSFSSQVSTDTQYFGPGTRLTVL.